The 17 T cell receptor beta chains below were found in one sample sequenced in a study of T-cell memory formation after mild COVID-19. TCRdb re-called the 5' RACE reads through MiXCR, storing one row per CDR3 protein. This sample yields roughly 250,000 distinct CDR3 sequences, of which roughly 15% are seen a single time; 3.5% belongs to the top ten. The sample comprised PBMCs or a T cell subset sorted from them (not recorded which). The receptors come from a man in his late teens or twenties who had mild COVID-19 (a few samples of this study predate the infection). Cell type and time point are not known.

This clonotype was seen more than once but under ten times. The V and J genes are TRBV23-1 and TRBJ2-1, with 9 bases that match TRBD2. TRBV23-1 carries the ORF label, with uncertain function. Losses at the gene ends were 9 bases for V and 8 bases for J; bases not matched to a gene: 14. The CDR3 contains 15 residues. In DNA, the CDR3 is TGCGCCAGTACTTCTGCGGGGGGGTGGTATGATGAGCAGTTCTTC. This translates into CASTSAGGWYDEQFF.

This clonotype was counted between two and nine times. V usage is TRBV5-1 and J usage is TRBJ2-1; maybe TRBD2 (7 bases). The CDR3 is 14 amino acids. Germline assignment: CDR1 SGHRS and CDR2 YFSETQ. V gave up 4 bases and J gave up 3 bases, with 11 bases separating them. Written as DNA, the CDR3 is TGCGCCAGCAGCGGGGGGGCTAACTACAATGAGCAGTTCTTC. Protein product: CASSGGANYNEQFF.

The J gene is TRBJ2-5, the V gene TRBV20-1; the match to TRBD1 covers 10 bases. V was pared by 2 bases and J by 2 bases, with 5 bases of the junction left unmatched. Germline loops: CDR1 DFQATT, CDR2 SNEGSKA (reference sequence). This CDR3 region has 15 residues. CDR3 amino acids: CSARSGQGRQETQYF. The CDR3 DNA reads TGCAGTGCTAGATCGGGACAGGGGAGACAAGAGACCCAGTACTTC.

The V call is TRBV20-1, the J call TRBJ2-1; 10 bases agree with TRBD2. Germline V gives CDR1 DFQATT, CDR2 SNEGSKA (reference sequence). Trimming cost V 3 bases and J 5 bases; bases outside gene matches: 10. The CDR3 is made up of 16 amino acids. In DNA form, the CDR3 reads TGCAGTGCTAGTACCCCCAGCGGGGGGGCACACAATGAGCAGTTCTTC. Translated: CSASTPSGGAHNEQFF.

On this clonotype itself: Germline and junction disagree at one end, which may indicate a read error. V and J are TRBV7-2 and TRBJ2-2, with 9 bases matching TRBD1. The CDR3 extends over 15 amino acids. Germline-derived CDR1 and CDR2 are SGHTA and FQGNSA. The CDR3: CASSPWTGVNGEMFF. The CDR3 DNA reads as TGTGCCAGCAGCCCTTGGACAGGGGTGAACGGGGAGATGTTTTTT. Supplemented by reference TRBV7-2 and TRBJ2-2, the full variable domain reads GAGVSQSPSNKVTEKGKDVELRCDPISGHTALYWYRQSLGQGLEFLIYFQGNSAPDKSGLPSDRFSAERTGGSVSTLTIQRTQQEDSAVYLCASSPWTGVNGEMFFGEGSRLTVL.

With regard to this clonotype: One junction end disagrees with the germline gene, perhaps due to a read error. V usage is TRBV7-3 and J usage is TRBJ2-1, with 7 bases identical to TRBD2. Germline loops: CDR1 SGHTA, CDR2 FQGTGA. This CDR3 is built from 13 residues. The CDR3 region is CASSVTSDNEQFF. The CDR3 DNA sequence: TGTGCCAGCAGCGTAACTAGCGACAATGAGCAGTTCTTC.

V gene TRBV5-1 combines with J gene TRBJ2-2, with D possibly being TRBD1 (6 bases). V was clipped by 6 bases and J by 4 bases, with 10 bases between them. This CDR3 spans 13 amino acids. Germline lookup yields CDR1 SGHRS and CDR2 YFSETQ. The CDR3 region has the DNA TGCGCCAGCAACAGGGTCGGCACCGGGGAGCTGTTTTTT. Residues: CASNRVGTGELFF.

V is TRBV18 and J is TRBJ2-1; D remains ambiguous. Germline lookup yields CDR1 KGHSH and CDR2 LQKENI. This CDR3 is built from 15 residues. Trimming pared 0 bases from V and 3 bases from J, leaving 9 bases between. CDR3 DNA sequence: TGTGCCAGCTCACCACCGACCGGCCGCTACAATGAGCAGTTCTTC. It codes for CASSPPTGRYNEQFF.

This clonotype was recorded a few times. This chain connects TRBV12-3 or TRBV12-4 to TRBJ2-7; the D is unclear. Trimming cost V 5 bases and J 9 bases, with 8 bases left between them. CDR3 length: 10 residues. The DNA of the CDR3 is TGTGCCAGCAGTCGGGTTGGGCAGTACTTC. It translates to CASSRVGQYF.

The chain carries TRBV30 and TRBJ2-5; tentative D call: TRBD2 (6 bases). CDR3 length: 13 residues. V gave up 2 bases and J gave up 5 bases, with 12 bases separating them. Germline CDR1 is GTSNPN and CDR2 is SVGIG (reference sequence). The CDR3: CAWSSSAGETQYF. The CDR3 DNA is TGTGCCTGGAGTTCTAGCGCCGGGGAGACCCAGTACTTC.

The sample holds a few counts of this clonotype. The chain couples TRBV9 to TRBJ1-2, with TRBD1 identical over 9 bases. This CDR3 has 16 residues. Germline trimming cut 0 bases from V and 5 bases from J; bases unmatched to any gene: 8. Germline CDR1 and CDR2: SGDLS and YYNGEE. The CDR3 DNA is TGTGCCAGCAGCGTAGGGGGGACAGGGTCGAAGTATGGCTACACCTTC. Translating it yields CASSVGGTGSKYGYTF.

This clonotype has only a few counts. The V and J genes are TRBV7-2 and TRBJ2-1, with D possibly matching TRBD2 (6 bases). V was clipped by 2 bases and J by 8 bases, with 7 bases between them. This CDR3 region has 12 residues. The V gene's germline CDR1 is SGHTA and CDR2 FQGNSA. DNA for the CDR3: TGTGCCAGCAGCTTAACTAGCTATGAGCAGTTCTTC. This translates into CASSLTSYEQFF.

V is TRBV7-8 and J is TRBJ2-7; 7 bases are shared with TRBD1. J gave up 4 bases and V 5 bases, and 11 bases lay outside the gene matches. The CDR3 has 15 residues. CDR1 is SGHVS and CDR2 is FQNEAQ in the germline V gene. The CDR3: CASSPGTVSVYEQYF. CDR3 bases: TGTGCCAGCAGCCCGGGGACAGTGAGTGTATACGAGCAGTACTTC.

This clonotype was counted only a few times. V is TRBV12-3 or TRBV12-4 and J is TRBJ1-3, with 8 bases that match TRBD1. The CDR3 length is 15 residues. Trimming at V came to 5 bases and at J to 4 bases, leaving 7 bases not matched to a gene. CDR3 protein: CASSGIRGPGNTIYF. The CDR3 nucleotides are TGTGCCAGCAGTGGCATCAGGGGGCCGGGAAACACCATATATTTT.

The chain uses TRBV5-6 and TRBJ2-5; TRBD1 matches 7 bases. Germline CDR1 reads SGHDT; CDR2 reads YYEEEE. The CDR3 sequence is 15 residues long. With V trimmed by 1 base and J by 0 bases, 3 bases remained unmatched. CDR3 nucleotides: TGTGCCAGCAGCTTGTTCACAGGGGACCAAGAGACCCAGTACTTC. Its protein product is CASSLFTGDQETQYF.

V gene TRBV7-2 combines with J gene TRBJ2-2, with 8 bases identical to TRBD2. Germline CDR1 reads SGHTA; CDR2 reads FQGNSA. The CDR3 sequence is 16 residues long. J lost 5 bases, V lost 8 bases, and 13 bases had no gene match. CDR3 region: CASSYSGASRTGELFF. The DNA for the CDR3 is TGTGCCAGCTCCTATAGCGGGGCCAGCCGGACCGGGGAGCTGTTTTTT.

The rearrangement uses TRBV5-1 and TRBJ2-5; 10 bases are shared with TRBD2. The J segment lost 4 bases and the V segment lost 3 bases, leaving 6 bases of the junction unmatched. The germline V gene has CDR1 SGHRS and CDR2 YFSETQ. The CDR3 contains 15 residues. The CDR3 DNA reads as TGCGCCAGCAGCTCTCTAGCGGGGGCTGGAGAGACCCAGTACTTC. Translation gives CASSSLAGAGETQYF. Combining the CDR3 with reference TRBV5-1 and TRBJ2-5 gives the whole variable domain KAGVTQTPRYLIKTRGQQVTLSCSPISGHRSVSWYQQTPGQGLQFLFEYFSETQRNKGNFPGRFSGRQFSNSRSEMNVSTLELGDSALYLCASSSLAGAGETQYFGPGTRLLVL.